This T cell receptor beta chain is drawn from a study of T-cell reconstitution after alpha-beta-depleted transplantation in children. Unique molecular identifiers were incorporated during preparation of the TCRbeta library. TCRdb processed the PCR reads anew with MiXCR; each CDR3 protein has one entry. In the table there are 350,000 to 450,000 distinct CDR3 sequences, roughly 14% of which are singletons. The CDR3 sequence is 11 residues long. Trimming stripped 5 bases from V and 4 bases from J, with 6 bases between. The source of this sequence is a human donor who donated a stem cell graft to a child with Fanconi anemia. Specimen: PBMCs, collected from the stem cell graft. This chain uses TRBV12-3 or TRBV12-4 with TRBJ2-7; D unresolved. CDR3 nucleotide sequence: TGTGCCAGCAGTGCCCGGTACGAGCAGTACTTC. Protein sequence: CASSARYEQYF.